The clone carrying this TCR beta chain was observed a handful of times. Germline CDR1 is MGHDK and CDR2 is SYGVNS. V dropped 7 bases and J dropped 8; count of bases not matched to a gene: 10. The CDR3 is 14 residues long. This sample was taken from a study of blood T cell repertoires in COVID-19. About the research overall: Researchers got acute and convalescent COVID-19 samples from the United States, Italy and Spain. PBMCs, B-cell-depleted T cells, or T cells provided the cDNA or gDNA that made up the material.

Source study methods: Nucleated cell number was recorded as an estimate derived from reference gene primer amplification. The protocol was immunoSEQ multiplex PCR, while the TCRdb copy is restricted to in-frame clones and leaves out a portion. V and J calls and clone size follow that table, whereas D and trimming were derived from the DNA. The sample shows about 180,000 clones, approximately 85% of them seen only once. This sequence joins TRBV25-1 and TRBJ1-4; 7 bases are a match to TRBD1. This receptor was obtained from a woman of 80 years or more with acute or convalescent COVID-19. Sequencing input: peripheral blood. CDR3 in DNA: TGTGCCAGCACCGACAGGGCTGGTGTAGAAAAACTGTTTTTT. Its translation is CASTDRAGVEKLFF.